The 20 T cell receptor beta chains below all came from one sample that was sequenced in a study of blood T cell repertoires in COVID-19. TCRdb's table, derived via immunoSEQ multiplex PCR, lists solely in-frame clones and lacks some. The table lists 200,000 to 250,000 clones, under 90% of them singletons, with around 3.4% in the top ten. Sequences were obtained from PBMCs or T cells enriched from blood (not recorded which). The source is an older woman who had recovered from COVID-19.

The rearrangement links TRBV9 to TRBJ2-5; TRBD2 matches at 11 bases. Losses at the gene ends were 3 bases for V and 5 bases for J; bases not matched to a gene: 6. In germline, CDR1 is SGDLS, CDR2 YYNGEE. The CDR3 covers 15 residues. The CDR3 bases are TGTGCCAGCAGCGCCCGACTAGCGGGGTGGGAGACCCAGTACTTC. This sequence encodes CASSARLAGWETQYF.

The CDR3: CASSQDGGRGGAGELFF. CDR3 DNA sequence: TGTGCCAGCAGCCAAGATGGGGGGAGGGGCGGCGCCGGGGAGCTGTTTTTT. V gene TRBV3-1 (or the pseudogene TRBV3-2) combines with J gene TRBJ2-2, with 7 bases that match TRBD2. V gave up 0 bases and J gave up 6 bases; unmatched junction bases: 10. The germline CDR1 and CDR2 sequences are LGHDT and YNNKEL (reference sequence). This CDR3 is built from 17 residues.

This clone was detected a few times. CDR3 coding DNA: TGTGCCAGCAGCAATACAGGGGATCAGCCCCAGCATTTT. It is translated as CASSNTGDQPQHF. The gene calls are TRBV21-1 and TRBJ1-5; the table assigns TRBD1, which was not confirmed against the DNA. TRBV21-1 counts as a pseudogene. The CDR3 extends over 13 amino acids.

The chain uses TRBV4-3 and TRBJ2-5, with TRBD2 matching over 8 bases. Germline V lookup: CDR1 LGHNA, CDR2 YSLEER. The V and J ends lost 1 base and 1 base, in that order; junction bases with no gene match: 11. The CDR3 sequence is 18 residues long. CDR3 loop: CASSQGLASPRCQETQYF. CDR3 sequence (DNA): TGCGCCAGCAGCCAAGGACTAGCGTCACCCCGCTGCCAAGAGACCCAGTACTTC.

This clone turned up a few times. CDR3 loop: CASSQDWEGRGYTF. The CDR3 coding sequence is TGTGCCAGCAGCCAAGATTGGGAGGGAAGAGGCTACACCTTC. The rearrangement links TRBV3-1 (or the pseudogene TRBV3-2) to TRBJ1-2; the D is unclear. This CDR3 region has 14 residues. Germline-derived CDR1 and CDR2 are LGHDT and YNNKEL (reference sequence). Trimming removed 0 bases at V and 8 bases at J, with 13 bases between.

The rearrangement links TRBV9 to TRBJ2-7; the match to TRBD2 covers 7 bases. This CDR3 region has 15 residues. CDR1 and CDR2 (germline): SGDLS, YYNGEE. Trimming at V came to 4 bases and at J to 1 base, leaving 8 bases not matched to a gene. The CDR3 DNA follows: TGTGCCAGCAGCCTCGAAATAGCGGGTTCCTACGAGCAGTACTTC. It yields the protein CASSLEIAGSYEQYF.

The gene calls are TRBV27 and TRBJ1-2, with 9 bases that match TRBD1. Trimming at V came to 0 bases and at J to 1 base, leaving 6 bases not matched to a gene. Germline V lookup: CDR1 MNHEY, CDR2 SMNVEV (reference sequence). The CDR3 is made up of 17 amino acids. DNA for the CDR3: TGTGCCAGCAGTTTATCGACACAGGGGGCCTATAACTATGGCTACACCTTC. Its protein product is CASSLSTQGAYNYGYTF.

The J gene is TRBJ1-1, the V gene TRBV11-2; D call uncertain. Germline CDR1 reads SGHAT; CDR2 reads FQNNGV. There are 14 residues in the CDR3. With 2 bases removed from V and 0 bases from J, the gap between germline ends came to 7 bases. Here the CDR3 reads CASSLRVLNTEAFF. The CDR3 DNA follows: TGTGCCAGCAGCTTACGGGTCTTGAACACTGAAGCTTTCTTT.

The chain joins TRBV20-1 to TRBJ1-2, with TRBD1 as a possible D gene (6 bases). Germline CDR1 and CDR2: DFQATT and SNEGSKA (reference sequence). V was cut by 3 bases and J by 4 bases, with 18 bases left in between. The CDR3 runs to 15 residues. CDR3 residues: CSASEGGGPFYGYTF. The DNA of the CDR3 is TGCAGTGCTAGTGAGGGGGGTGGGCCCTTCTATGGCTACACCTTC.

V and J are TRBV11-2 and TRBJ2-1, with 14 bases identical to TRBD2. CDR1 is SGHAT, CDR2 FQNNGV, per germline. The length of the CDR3 is 17 residues. J gave up 10 bases and V 5 bases, and 13 bases lay outside the gene matches. The CDR3 is CASSPGLAGGRVGEQFF. For the CDR3, the DNA is TGTGCCAGCAGCCCAGGACTAGCGGGAGGCCGGGTAGGGGAGCAGTTCTTC.

V and J are TRBV3-1 (or the pseudogene TRBV3-2) and TRBJ1-2; 8 bases are shared with TRBD1. The J segment lost 2 bases and the V segment lost 6 bases, leaving 8 bases of the junction unmatched. Looked up from germline, CDR1 is LGHDT and CDR2 is YNNKEL (reference sequence). This CDR3 has 15 residues. The CDR3 DNA is TGTGCCAGCAGGCCCGACAGGGGAGGCAACTATGGCTACACCTTC. Translated: CASRPDRGGNYGYTF.

The chain employs TRBV9 and TRBJ2-1; no firm D call. The CDR3 runs to 15 residues. Germline-derived CDR1 and CDR2 are SGDLS and YYNGEE. V lost 4 bases and J lost 8, with 19 bases in between. CDR3 DNA: TGTGCCAGCAGCCCAAGATTAGCTACCTCCCATGAGCAGTTCTTC. As protein: CASSPRLATSHEQFF. Full variable domain (remainder filled in from reference TRBV9 and TRBJ2-1): DSGVTQTPKHLITATGQRVTLRCSPRSGDLSVYWYQQSLDQGLQFLIQYYNGEERAKGNILERFSAQQFPDLHSELNLSSLELGDSALYFCASSPRLATSHEQFFGPGTRLTVL.

J is TRBJ1-3 and V is TRBV10-3; 9 bases line up with TRBD1. This CDR3 comprises 15 residues. In germline, CDR1 is ENHRY, CDR2 SYGVKD. V lost 4 bases and J lost 2; bases outside the gene matches: 3. CDR3 bases: TGTGCCATCAGTGCCACAGGGGGCACTGGAAACACCATATATTTT. As protein: CAISATGGTGNTIYF.

The J gene is TRBJ2-7, the V gene TRBV5-4, with 9 nucleotides matching TRBD1. CDR1 is SGHNT, CDR2 YYREEE, per germline (reference sequence). The V gene end was trimmed by 3 bases and the J gene end by 0 bases; junction bases not matched to a gene: 4. This CDR3 is 15 amino acids long. The CDR3 sequence: CASSSRDRDSYEQYF. The CDR3 bases are TGTGCCAGCAGCTCCCGGGACAGGGACTCCTACGAGCAGTACTTC. The full variable domain, in which reference TRBV5-4 and TRBJ2-7 provide the parts outside the CDR3, is ETGVTQSPTHLIKTRGQQVTLRCSSQSGHNTVSWYQQALGQGPQFIFQYYREEENGRGNFPPRFSGLQFPNYSSELNVNALELDDSALYLCASSSRDRDSYEQYFGPGTRLTVT.

V and J are TRBV2 and TRBJ1-2, with 12 bases fitting TRBD1. The CDR3 has 15 residues. The V segment lost 6 bases and the J segment 7 bases; nucleotides outside the gene matches: 9. Germline CDR1 is SNHLY and CDR2 is FYNNEI. The DNA for the CDR3 is TGTGCCAGCAGACAACCGGGACAGGGGGCTTTTGGCTACACCTTC. Residues: CASRQPGQGAFGYTF.

In DNA form, the CDR3 reads TGTGCCACCAGTGATCCGGACAGGGTAGGTAACACCATATATTTT. It is translated as CATSDPDRVGNTIYF. This chain connects TRBV24-1 to TRBJ1-3; TRBD1 aligns across 8 bases. CDR1 and CDR2 (germline): KGHDR, SFDVKD. The CDR3 totals 15 residues. Losses at the gene ends were 3 bases for V and 7 bases for J; bases not matched to a gene: 7.

The chain employs TRBV6-5 and TRBJ1-2; a possible D gene is TRBD1 (6 bases). The germline V gene encodes CDR1 MNHEY and CDR2 SVGAGI. V was clipped by 7 bases and J by 5 bases, with 14 bases between them. This CDR3 spans 13 amino acids. This CDR3 is CASTVDRRYGYTF. The CDR3 nucleotides read TGTGCCAGCACCGTCGACAGGAGGTATGGCTACACCTTC.

The chain combines TRBV6-5 with TRBJ1-6; the D gene is possibly TRBD1 (5 bases). The CDR3 sequence is 15 residues long. Germline V gene sequence: CDR1 MNHEY, CDR2 SVGAGI. Trimming left V 0 bases short and J 6 bases short, with 9 bases between. Written as DNA, the CDR3 is TGTGCCAGCAGTTACTCGACAGCCTCTAATTCACCCCTCCACTTT. This sequence encodes CASSYSTASNSPLHF.

V and J are TRBV19 and TRBJ1-3, with 8 bases that match TRBD1. V lost 4 bases to trimming and J lost 0 bases; unmatched junction nucleotides: 17. Per the germline V gene, CDR1 is LNHDA and CDR2 is SQIVND (reference sequence). CDR3 size: 20 residues. The DNA for the CDR3 is TGTGCCAGTAGTACGCAAATCCTTCAGACAGGGGACTACTCTGGAAACACCATATATTTT. It is translated as CASSTQILQTGDYSGNTIYF.

The genes are TRBV14 and TRBJ1-6; D uncertain. Trimming stripped 5 bases from V and 8 bases from J, with 13 bases between. The CDR3 totals 14 residues. CDR1 and CDR2 (germline): SGHDN, FVKESK. CDR3 protein: CASSEGGMHSPLHF. The CDR3 DNA reads TGTGCCAGCAGCGAGGGCGGAATGCATTCACCCCTCCACTTT.